This entry lists 2 T cell receptor beta chains sequenced from one sample in a study of T cell repertoires in cytomegalovirus infection. TCRdb reanalysed the reads using MiXCR and keeps one entry per CDR3 protein. Of hundreds of thousands of distinct CDR3 sequences listed, under 35% are singletons. These receptors are not linked to any known antigen. Here the sequenced sample was cultured PBMCs, taken from culture after CMV antigen stimulation. The receptor source for this set is a human donor in good health (CMV status not recorded). Some clones in this sample may be carry-over from other donors' samples.

This clonotype has more than one count but fewer than ten. The chain is built from TRBV5-1 and TRBJ1-2; 7 nucleotides align to TRBD1. The CDR3 is 13 residues long. J was trimmed by 7 bases and V by 4 bases; bases with no gene match: 7. Germline-derived CDR1 and CDR2 are SGHRS and YFSETQ. The CDR3 spells CASSARAGGGYTF. DNA of the CDR3: TGCGCCAGCAGCGCCCGGGCAGGGGGTGGCTACACCTTC.

A single count supports this clonotype. The chain joins TRBV27 to TRBJ1-1; D ambiguous. Trimming left V 6 bases short and J 10 bases short, with 15 bases between. The CDR3 is 12 amino acids. CDR1 is MNHEY, CDR2 SMNVEV, per germline (reference sequence). CDR3 amino acids: CASRGSPGRAFF. CDR3 sequence (DNA): TGTGCCAGCAGAGGAAGTCCCGGTAGAGCTTTCTTT.